Listed below are T cell receptor beta chains from one sample, sequenced in a study of CD8 T cells in ankylosing spondylitis. One entry per CDR3 protein, called by TCRdb with MiXCR from the 5' RACE reads. The table records around 340,000 distinct CDR3 sequences, roughly 15% of them present only once. Input material: blood, either unsorted or a sorted T cell fraction (not recorded which). The receptors were sampled from a male donor with ankylosing spondylitis or in good health (not recorded which). Both conserved end residues are part of each CDR3. The D gene is left open where the match is weak. Part of the rows lack a size; the others show once, few, many or a class for expanded clones.

d_gene	v_gene	abundance	j_gene	CDR3aa	CDR3nt
.	TRBV5-1	few	TRBJ1-1	CASSFDTLTEAFF	TGCGCCAGCAGCTTTGATACTCTCACTGAAGCTTTCTTT
TRBD2	TRBV5-1	.	TRBJ2-7	CASSLSREAPYEQYF	TGCGCCAGCAGCTTGTCTCGGGAGGCCCCCTACGAGCAGTACTTC
TRBD2	TRBV5-1	.	TRBJ2-1	CASSPGPGGPIGEQFF	TGCGCCAGCAGCCCGGGACCGGGGGGGCCGATCGGTGAGCAGTTCTTC
.	TRBV12-3/TRBV12-4	few	TRBJ1-6	CASSLKRPGVGSPLHF	TGTGCCAGCAGTTTAAAACGGCCAGGCGTGGGTTCACCCCTCCACTTT
.	TRBV20-1	many	TRBJ1-4	CSAHLGSEKLFF	TGCAGTGCCCATCTAGGGTCGGAAAAACTGTTTTTT
.	TRBV5-1	few	TRBJ2-7	CASTFGSDSYEQYF	TGCGCCAGCACCTTTGGATCTGATTCCTACGAGCAGTACTTC
.	TRBV6-5	few	TRBJ1-6	CASSYRDRNSPLHF	TGTGCCAGCAGTTATCGGGACCGTAATTCACCCCTCCACTTT
TRBD2	TRBV18	.	TRBJ2-1	CASSPYAGGEQFF	TGTGCCAGCTCACCATACGCGGGGGGGGAGCAGTTCTTC
.	TRBV11-3	few	TRBJ2-1	CASSNSHNEQFF	TGTGCCAGCAGCAACTCCCACAATGAGCAGTTCTTC
TRBD1	TRBV7-9	.	TRBJ2-7	CAIRGQGENEQYF	TGTGCCATCAGGGGCCAGGGGGAAAACGAGCAGTACTTC
TRBD2	TRBV2	.	TRBJ2-1	CASSEETSGRSYEQFF	TGTGCCAGCAGTGAAGAAACTAGCGGGAGGTCCTATGAGCAGTTCTTC
.	TRBV29-1	many	TRBJ1-1	CSVAGEVYTEAFF	TGCAGCGTTGCAGGGGAGGTATACACTGAAGCTTTCTTT
.	TRBV10-3	few	TRBJ2-3	CAIARSTDTQYF	TGTGCCATCGCACGGAGCACAGATACGCAGTATTTT
.	TRBV4-1	.	TRBJ2-3	CASSQVGSSSTDTQYF	TGCGCCAGCAGCCAAGTCGGCTCGAGTAGCACAGATACGCAGTATTTT
.	TRBV5-5	.	TRBJ2-5	CASSLGAAETQYF	TGTGCCAGCAGCTTGGGGGCAGCAGAGACCCAGTACTTC
TRBD2	TRBV7-6	.	TRBJ2-5	CASSLLGLGAKGETQYF	TGTGCCAGCAGCTTACTGGGACTAGGGGCCAAGGGAGAGACCCAGTACTTC
.	TRBV5-5	.	TRBJ1-1	CASTFSSGVNTEAFF	TGTGCCAGCACCTTTTCCTCAGGGGTGAACACTGAAGCTTTCTTT
.	TRBV29-1	few	TRBJ2-1	CSVGGRAGTVF	TGCAGCGTTGGAGGCCGGGCCGGTACGGTCTTC
.	TRBV20-1	.	TRBJ1-5	CSARRAGGWDQPQHF	TGCAGTGCTAGAAGAGCAGGAGGGTGGGATCAGCCCCAGCATTTT
TRBD2	TRBV14	.	TRBJ2-1	CASSRLTSGTYNEQFF	TGTGCCAGCAGCCGACTAACTAGCGGAACCTACAATGAGCAGTTCTTC
TRBD1	TRBV5-1	many	TRBJ2-1	CASSPGGTGEYNEQFF	TGCGCCAGCAGCCCTGGTGGGACAGGGGAATACAATGAGCAGTTCTTC
TRBD2	TRBV20-1	few	TRBJ2-1	CSAREGLAAYNEQFF	TGCAGTGCTAGAGAGGGACTAGCGGCCTACAATGAGCAGTTCTTC
.	TRBV10-3	.	TRBJ2-3	CAIRFDSSTDTQYF	TGTGCCATCAGATTTGACAGTAGCACAGATACGCAGTATTTT
TRBD1	TRBV7-2	few	TRBJ2-2	CASSLHRGPNTGELFF	TGTGCCAGCAGCTTACACAGGGGACCGAACACCGGGGAGCTGTTTTTT
.	TRBV12-3/TRBV12-4	few	TRBJ2-7	CASSVQARGEQYF	TGTGCCAGCAGTGTTCAGGCGAGGGGGGAGCAGTACTTC
.	TRBV29-1	few	TRBJ2-7	CSAGGQKAYEQYF	TGCAGCGCCGGAGGGCAGAAGGCCTACGAGCAGTACTTC
.	TRBV6-1	few	TRBJ2-6	CASSDFGFLGANVLTF	TGTGCCAGCAGTGATTTCGGGTTTCTTGGGGCCAACGTCCTGACTTTC
TRBD2	TRBV4-2	.	TRBJ2-7	CASSQSTSGTYEQYF	TGTGCCAGCAGCCAGTCAACTAGCGGAACCTACGAGCAGTACTTC
TRBD1	TRBV20-1	.	TRBJ2-7	CSADGQGGQYEQYF	TGCAGTGCAGACGGACAGGGAGGCCAGTACGAGCAGTACTTC
TRBD1	TRBV29-1	few	TRBJ2-7	CSVAGTGVSEQYF	TGCAGCGTTGCTGGGACAGGGGTGAGCGAGCAGTACTTC
.	TRBV28	.	TRBJ2-2	CASRGTNSNTGELFF	TGTGCCAGCAGGGGGACGAACTCAAACACCGGGGAGCTGTTTTTT
.	TRBV20-1	few	TRBJ2-3	CSARVLDTQYF	TGCAGTGCTAGAGTCTTGGATACGCAGTATTTT
.	TRBV10-2	few	TRBJ2-3	CASSGGALGEDTQYF	TGCGCCAGCAGTGGGGGAGCCCTTGGGGAAGATACGCAGTATTTT
.	TRBV12-3/TRBV12-4	.	TRBJ1-2	CASTQAAGVGGGYTF	TGTGCCAGCACCCAGGCGGCGGGCGTCGGTGGCGGCTACACCTTC
.	TRBV12-3/TRBV12-4	.	TRBJ1-1	CASSPPRTEAFF	TGTGCCAGCAGCCCTCCCCGTACTGAAGCTTTCTTT
.	TRBV29-1	many	TRBJ1-2	CSVGQGPNYGYTF	TGCAGCGTGGGGCAGGGGCCCAACTATGGCTACACCTTC
.	TRBV2	.	TRBJ2-1	CASTGNYNEQFF	TGTGCCAGCACAGGGAACTACAATGAGCAGTTCTTC
.	TRBV14	.	TRBJ2-7	CASSQDFRAEQYF	TGTGCCAGCAGCCAAGATTTCCGAGCCGAGCAGTACTTC
TRBD1	TRBV3-1	.	TRBJ2-2	CASSTRTGERPGELFF	TGTGCCAGCAGCACTCGGACAGGGGAAAGACCCGGGGAGCTGTTTTTT
TRBD1	TRBV10-3	.	TRBJ2-7	CAISGDRDRVDEQYF	TGTGCCATCAGTGGAGACCGGGACAGGGTGGACGAGCAGTACTTC
.	TRBV3-1	.	TRBJ1-4	CASSHTGGYEKLFF	TGTGCCAGCAGCCACACCGGCGGTTATGAAAAACTGTTTTTT